The TCR beta chain described here comes from a study of blood T cell repertoires in COVID-19. This table comes from immunoSEQ multiplex PCR, and its TCRdb copy is limited to in-frame clones, with some not included. Here the sample spans about 160,000 clones, approximately 77% being singletons. CDR1 is MNHNS, CDR2 SASEGT, per germline. The V and J ends lost 1 base and 7 bases, in that order; junction bases with no gene match: 6. CDR3 length equals 16 residues. Sequenced: PBMCs or T cells enriched from blood (not recorded which). V usage is TRBV6-1 and J usage is TRBJ2-1; TRBD2 aligns across 11 bases. The clonotype was recovered from a man between 60 and 75 years old who had recovered from COVID-19. This chain's CDR3 is CASSEVVAGGHNEQFF. The CDR3 DNA reads TGTGCCAGCAGTGAAGTCGTAGCGGGGGGGCATAATGAGCAGTTCTTC.